Listed below are T cell receptor beta chains from one sample, sequenced in a study of blood T cell repertoires in COVID-19. Measured with immunoSEQ multiplex PCR; TCRdb has only the in-frame clones, and not every one. The repertoire holds 350,000 to 550,000 clones, with 70% to 90% as singletons. Sequencing was carried out using PBMCs or T cells enriched from blood (not recorded which). The receptors here all came from a woman between 18 and 29 years old with acute COVID-19. Each CDR3 is given with its conserved first and last residue. D genes are given only for firm matches. The size field is filled for only some rows; it gives once, few, many or a size class.

clone size: once
V gene: TRBV18
D gene: .
J gene: TRBJ2-2
CDR3 protein: CASSPDRNTGELFF
CDR3 DNA: TGTGCCAGCTCACCGGACAGAAACACCGGGGAGCTGTTTTTT

clone size: .
V gene: TRBV28
D gene: TRBD2
J gene: TRBJ2-3
CDR3 protein: CTSLSGTSTDTQYF
CDR3 DNA: TGTACCAGCCTAAGCGGGACTAGCACAGATACGCAGTATTTT

clone size: .
V gene: TRBV5-1
D gene: .
J gene: TRBJ2-2
CDR3 protein: CASSYESTGELFF
CDR3 DNA: TGCGCCAGCAGCTATGAGAGCACCGGGGAGCTGTTTTTT

clone size: .
V gene: TRBV25-1
D gene: .
J gene: TRBJ1-1
CDR3 protein: CASSPSITGRVTEAFF
CDR3 DNA: TGTGCCAGCAGTCCTTCTATCACAGGGAGGGTGACTGAAGCTTTCTTT

clone size: once
V gene: TRBV7-6
D gene: TRBD1
J gene: TRBJ1-1
CDR3 protein: CASSKPGQGRTEAFF
CDR3 DNA: TGTGCCAGCAGTAAACCCGGACAGGGGCGCACTGAAGCTTTCTTT

clone size: .
V gene: TRBV3-1/TRBV3-2
D gene: .
J gene: TRBJ1-4
CDR3 protein: CASSQVRGISEKLFF
CDR3 DNA: TGTGCCAGCAGCCAAGTACGAGGGATTTCGGAAAAACTGTTTTTT

clone size: few
V gene: TRBV4-3
D gene: .
J gene: TRBJ2-7
CDR3 protein: CASSQYLGTPYEQYF
CDR3 DNA: TGCGCCAGCAGCCAGTACCTCGGGACTCCCTACGAGCAGTACTTC

clone size: .
V gene: TRBV7-9
D gene: TRBD1
J gene: TRBJ1-6
CDR3 protein: CASSLQGANNSPLHF
CDR3 DNA: TGTGCCAGCAGCCTACAGGGGGCAAATAATTCACCCCTCCACTTT

clone size: few
V gene: TRBV6-5
D gene: TRBD1
J gene: TRBJ1-2
CDR3 protein: CASRLTLTGSYGYTF
CDR3 DNA: TGTGCCAGCAGACTCACGTTGACAGGGAGCTATGGCTACACCTTC

clone size: .
V gene: TRBV10-3
D gene: TRBD1
J gene: TRBJ2-2
CDR3 protein: CAIRPGQGRTGELFF
CDR3 DNA: TGTGCCATCAGGCCGGGACAGGGGCGCACCGGGGAGCTGTTTTTT

clone size: .
V gene: TRBV12-5
D gene: TRBD1
J gene: TRBJ1-2
CDR3 protein: CASGLSTGANYGYTF
CDR3 DNA: TGTGCTAGTGGTTTGTCAACAGGGGCTAACTATGGCTACACCTTC

clone size: .
V gene: TRBV6-5
D gene: .
J gene: TRBJ1-5
CDR3 protein: CASGPGGRQPQHF
CDR3 DNA: TGTGCCAGCGGTCCGGGGGGTCGTCAGCCCCAGCATTTT

clone size: once
V gene: TRBV19
D gene: .
J gene: TRBJ2-3
CDR3 protein: CASRPRTGTDTQYF
CDR3 DNA: TGTGCCAGTCGCCCCAGGACAGGCACAGATACGCAGTATTTT

clone size: .
V gene: TRBV6-2/TRBV6-3
D gene: .
J gene: TRBJ2-1
CDR3 protein: CASSYFGLGGSSYNEQFF
CDR3 DNA: TGTGCCAGCAGTTATTTCGGGCTAGGAGGGAGCTCCTACAATGAGCAGTTCTTC

clone size: .
V gene: TRBV9
D gene: .
J gene: TRBJ1-5
CDR3 protein: CASSVGHESQPQHF
CDR3 DNA: TGTGCCAGCAGCGTAGGGCACGAATCTCAGCCCCAGCATTTT

clone size: .
V gene: TRBV12-3/TRBV12-4
D gene: .
J gene: TRBJ1-5
CDR3 protein: CASSLARDQPQHF
CDR3 DNA: TGTGCCAGCAGTTTAGCGCGAGATCAGCCCCAGCATTTT

clone size: .
V gene: TRBV4-1
D gene: .
J gene: TRBJ2-3
CDR3 protein: CASSQDRAGGLDTQYF
CDR3 DNA: TGCGCCAGCAGCCAAGACCGGGCTGGGGGCCTAGATACGCAGTATTTT

clone size: .
V gene: TRBV28
D gene: TRBD1
J gene: TRBJ1-5
CDR3 protein: CASIPQGQGDQPQHF
CDR3 DNA: TGTGCCAGCATTCCCCAGGGACAGGGGGATCAGCCCCAGCATTTT

clone size: .
V gene: TRBV30
D gene: .
J gene: TRBJ1-6
CDR3 protein: CASSSPLHF
CDR3 DNA: TGTGCCTCTTCTTCACCCCTCCACTTT

clone size: .
V gene: TRBV7-2
D gene: TRBD1
J gene: TRBJ1-1
CDR3 protein: CASSADRTLRGLNTEAFF
CDR3 DNA: TGTGCCAGCAGCGCGGACAGGACTTTAAGAGGGCTTAACACTGAAGCTTTCTTT

clone size: .
V gene: TRBV7-2
D gene: .
J gene: TRBJ2-7
CDR3 protein: CASSSTVYEQYF
CDR3 DNA: TGTGCCAGCAGCTCCACGGTATACGAGCAGTACTTC

clone size: .
V gene: TRBV10-1
D gene: TRBD2
J gene: TRBJ2-5
CDR3 protein: CASSENRAGGLAAQYF
CDR3 DNA: TGCGCCAGCAGTGAGAATAGAGCGGGGGGCTTAGCGGCCCAGTACTTC

clone size: few
V gene: TRBV7-2
D gene: TRBD2
J gene: TRBJ2-2
CDR3 protein: CASSRGLAGNTGELFF
CDR3 DNA: TGTGCCAGCAGTCGCGGACTAGCGGGCAATACCGGGGAGCTGTTTTTT

clone size: .
V gene: TRBV7-8
D gene: .
J gene: TRBJ1-4
CDR3 protein: CASSLDRKHNEKLFF
CDR3 DNA: TGTGCCAGCAGCCTCGACAGGAAACATAATGAAAAACTGTTTTTT

clone size: once
V gene: TRBV2
D gene: TRBD1
J gene: TRBJ2-7
CDR3 protein: CASREGQGLYEQYF
CDR3 DNA: TGTGCCAGCAGGGAGGGACAGGGGTTGTACGAGCAGTACTTC

clone size: .
V gene: TRBV3-1/TRBV3-2
D gene: TRBD1
J gene: TRBJ1-5
CDR3 protein: CASSFGQGRQPQHF
CDR3 DNA: TGTGCCAGCAGCTTCGGACAGGGCCGACAGCCCCAGCATTTT

clone size: .
V gene: TRBV5-4
D gene: .
J gene: TRBJ1-5
CDR3 protein: CASSQQGGGSNQPQHF
CDR3 DNA: TGTGCCAGCAGCCAGCAGGGAGGGGGAAGCAATCAGCCCCAGCATTTT

clone size: .
V gene: TRBV7-2
D gene: .
J gene: TRBJ2-5
CDR3 protein: CASSSLRASGQETQYF
CDR3 DNA: TGTGCCAGCAGCTCCCTGCGGGCGTCAGGTCAAGAGACCCAGTACTTC

clone size: .
V gene: TRBV5-1
D gene: .
J gene: TRBJ1-2
CDR3 protein: CASSLGLYGYTF
CDR3 DNA: TGCGCCAGCAGCTTGGGTCTATATGGCTACACCTTC

clone size: .
V gene: TRBV4-1
D gene: TRBD2
J gene: TRBJ2-7
CDR3 protein: CASSQSVGAGDEQYF
CDR3 DNA: TGCGCCAGCAGCCAATCGGTCGGAGCGGGAGACGAGCAGTACTTC

clone size: .
V gene: TRBV19
D gene: TRBD1
J gene: TRBJ1-5
CDR3 protein: CATSDRGKQPQHF
CDR3 DNA: TGTGCCACCTCGGACAGGGGTAAACAGCCCCAGCATTTT

clone size: once
V gene: TRBV5-5
D gene: TRBD1
J gene: TRBJ1-5
CDR3 protein: CASSGGQANRGNQPQHF
CDR3 DNA: TGTGCCAGCAGCGGGGGACAGGCGAATCGTGGCAATCAGCCCCAGCATTTT

clone size: .
V gene: TRBV5-8
D gene: .
J gene: TRBJ2-6
CDR3 protein: CASSPGSSGANVLTF
CDR3 DNA: TGTGCCAGCAGCCCGGGGAGCTCTGGGGCCAACGTCCTGACTTTC

clone size: .
V gene: TRBV7-2
D gene: TRBD2
J gene: TRBJ2-3
CDR3 protein: CASSRTSASTDTQYF
CDR3 DNA: TGTGCCAGCAGCCGGACTAGCGCTAGCACAGATACGCAGTATTTT

clone size: once
V gene: TRBV10-2
D gene: .
J gene: TRBJ1-1
CDR3 protein: CASSEVGGTEAFF
CDR3 DNA: TGCGCCAGCAGTGAGGTCGGGGGGACTGAAGCTTTCTTT

clone size: once
V gene: TRBV7-9
D gene: .
J gene: TRBJ2-2
CDR3 protein: CASSPIGGTGELFF
CDR3 DNA: TGTGCCAGCAGTCCCATAGGGGGCACCGGGGAGCTGTTTTTT

clone size: .
V gene: TRBV5-8
D gene: .
J gene: TRBJ2-6
CDR3 protein: CASSYGLSGANVLTF
CDR3 DNA: TGTGCCAGCAGCTATGGGCTTTCTGGGGCCAACGTCCTGACTTTC

clone size: .
V gene: TRBV9
D gene: TRBD2
J gene: TRBJ2-7
CDR3 protein: CASSVGLAGYEQYF
CDR3 DNA: TGTGCCAGCAGCGTGGGACTAGCGGGGTACGAGCAGTACTTC

clone size: .
V gene: TRBV27
D gene: .
J gene: TRBJ2-1
CDR3 protein: CASSLGSNEQFF
CDR3 DNA: TGTGCCAGCAGTTTGGGCAGCAATGAGCAGTTCTTC

clone size: once
V gene: TRBV14
D gene: .
J gene: TRBJ1-2
CDR3 protein: CASSQTANYGYTF
CDR3 DNA: TGTGCCAGCAGCCAAACAGCTAACTATGGCTACACCTTC

clone size: .
V gene: TRBV11-2
D gene: TRBD1
J gene: TRBJ1-2
CDR3 protein: CASSRMTGSSWYGYTF
CDR3 DNA: TGTGCCAGCAGCCGAATGACAGGGAGTTCTTGGTATGGCTACACCTTC

clone size: .
V gene: TRBV5-5
D gene: TRBD2
J gene: TRBJ2-2
CDR3 protein: CASSLMGGTNTGELFF
CDR3 DNA: TGTGCCAGCAGCTTGATGGGGGGGACGAACACCGGGGAGCTGTTTTTT

clone size: .
V gene: TRBV9
D gene: TRBD1
J gene: TRBJ1-1
CDR3 protein: CASSGREGGGTEAFF
CDR3 DNA: TGTGCCAGCAGCGGAAGAGAAGGGGGCGGCACTGAAGCTTTCTTT

clone size: .
V gene: TRBV28
D gene: .
J gene: TRBJ2-4
CDR3 protein: CASSWTNIQYF
CDR3 DNA: TGTGCCAGCAGTTGGACTAACATTCAGTACTTC

clone size: .
V gene: TRBV19
D gene: .
J gene: TRBJ1-5
CDR3 protein: CASSMGDRPQHF
CDR3 DNA: TGTGCCAGTAGTATGGGAGATCGGCCCCAGCATTTT

clone size: .
V gene: TRBV5-5
D gene: .
J gene: TRBJ2-2
CDR3 protein: CASSDGVAIGELFF
CDR3 DNA: TGTGCCAGCAGCGATGGAGTCGCTATCGGGGAGCTGTTTTTT

clone size: .
V gene: TRBV9
D gene: .
J gene: TRBJ2-2
CDR3 protein: CASSEAPENTGELFF
CDR3 DNA: TGTGCCAGCAGCGAAGCGCCGGAGAACACCGGGGAGCTGTTTTTT

clone size: .
V gene: TRBV2
D gene: TRBD1
J gene: TRBJ1-5
CDR3 protein: CASRVDRAVGNQPQHF
CDR3 DNA: TGTGCCAGCAGGGTTGACAGGGCGGTTGGCAATCAGCCCCAGCATTTT